This T cell receptor (beta chain) emerged from a study of T cell clonotyping in hematopoietic cell transplantation. Study in general: Cytoreduction preceded collection of pretransplant recipient samples.

Profiling relied on immunoSEQ multiplex PCR, and the TCRdb table lists in-frame clones only, not all of them. The sample lists 35,000 to 50,000 clones; 85% were seen once. V shed 0 bases and J shed 6 bases, with 15 bases lying between them. The CDR3 consists of 15 residues. Per germline, CDR1 LGHNA and CDR2 YSLEER. On this clone itself: Antigen specificity is unknown.

As to time point: recipient sample about 28 days before transplant, after cytoreduction. General study points: Pathologically expanded recipient clonotypes increased progressively from day 30 to day 180 as diversity fell. Broader posttransplant TCR repertoire diversity was predicted by graft donor and pretransplant recipient Inverse Simpson Index values.

This rearrangement joins TRBV4-3 to TRBJ2-7, with D possibly matching TRBD1 (6 bases). The sample in question was peripheral blood mononuclear cells, obtained before stem cell transplant. The TCR was taken from a man aged 55-75 years with acute myeloid leukemia. Some clones in this sample may be carry-over from other donors' samples. The CDR3 DNA reads TGCGCCAGCAGCCAAGATTCAAGCAGGGGACGCGAGCAGTACTTC. This gives the protein CASSQDSSRGREQYF.